These 4 T cell receptor beta chains came from one sample sequenced in a study of CD8 T cells in ankylosing spondylitis. The study's findings and limits: Ankylosing spondylitis blood appeared to carry a characteristic TCR beta motif of roughly eight highly homologous variants.

TCRdb reprocessed the 5' RACE reads via MiXCR and lists one record per CDR3 protein. The repertoire consists of hundreds of thousands of distinct CDR3 sequences, with around 11% occurring once and the leading ten covering 0.51%. Their recognized antigens are unknown. Sequencing input: blood, either unsorted or a sorted T cell fraction (not recorded which). These receptor sequences come from a male donor with ankylosing spondylitis.

Notes on this clonotype: One junction end does not reproduce the germline sequence, and a read error may be involved. The genes are TRBV6-5 and TRBJ2-5; D may match TRBD1 or TRBD2 (5 bases each). The CDR3 sequence is 15 residues long. Germline CDR1 MNHEY, CDR2 SVGAGI. CDR3 sequence: CTSSLGPTYQETQYF. CDR3 coding DNA: TGTACCAGCAGTTTGGGACCAACGTACCAAGAGACACAGTACTTC.

This clonotype was seen many times. This rearrangement joins TRBV5-1 to TRBJ2-1, with 7 bases aligning to TRBD2. CDR3 length: 14 residues. The V and J ends lost 4 bases and 7 bases, in that order; junction bases with no gene match: 8. Germline CDR1 SGHRS, CDR2 YFSETQ. This chain's CDR3 is CASSPGAAGNEQFF. The CDR3 DNA reads TGCGCCAGCAGCCCTGGGGCAGCGGGAAATGAGCAGTTCTTC. The full variable domain, its missing parts supplied by reference TRBV5-1 and TRBJ2-1, is KAGVTQTPRYLIKTRGQQVTLSCSPISGHRSVSWYQQTPGQGLQFLFEYFSETQRNKGNFPGRFSGRQFSNSRSEMNVSTLELGDSALYLCASSPGAAGNEQFFGPGTRLTVL.

The gene calls are TRBV10-1 and TRBJ2-7; 9 nucleotides align to TRBD2. The J segment lost 2 bases and the V segment lost 7 bases, leaving 18 bases of the junction unmatched. From germline, CDR1 is WNHNN and CDR2 SYGVQD (reference sequence). The CDR3 totals 18 residues. CDR3 loop: CASICPGLARPTTYEQYF. The CDR3 nucleotides are TGCGCCAGCATATGTCCGGGACTAGCCAGACCCACCACCTACGAGCAGTACTTC.

The rearrangement joins TRBV28 to TRBJ1-4, with D hard to call. Germline CDR1 MDHEN, CDR2 SYDVKM. The CDR3 totals 15 residues. The ends were cut back, 6 bases at V and 5 bases at J, with 16 bases in the middle. The CDR3 sequence: CASSRPGRGNEKLFF. The CDR3 DNA reads TGTGCCAGCAGCCGGCCGGGCCGAGGAAATGAAAAACTGTTTTTT.